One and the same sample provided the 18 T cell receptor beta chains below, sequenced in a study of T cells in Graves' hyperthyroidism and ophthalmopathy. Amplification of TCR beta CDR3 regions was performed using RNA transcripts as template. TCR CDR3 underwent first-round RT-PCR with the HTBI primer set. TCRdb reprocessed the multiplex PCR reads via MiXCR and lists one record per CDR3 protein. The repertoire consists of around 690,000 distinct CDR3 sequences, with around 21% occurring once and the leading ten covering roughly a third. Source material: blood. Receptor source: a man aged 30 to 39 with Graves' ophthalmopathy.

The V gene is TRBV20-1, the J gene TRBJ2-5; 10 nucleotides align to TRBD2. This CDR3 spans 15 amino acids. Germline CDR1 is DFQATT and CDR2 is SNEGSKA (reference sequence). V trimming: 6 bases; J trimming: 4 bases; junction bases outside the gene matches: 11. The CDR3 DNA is TGCAGTGCGGACTCAGCGGGAGGGCCGGGAGAGACCCAGTACTTC. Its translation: CSADSAGGPGETQYF.

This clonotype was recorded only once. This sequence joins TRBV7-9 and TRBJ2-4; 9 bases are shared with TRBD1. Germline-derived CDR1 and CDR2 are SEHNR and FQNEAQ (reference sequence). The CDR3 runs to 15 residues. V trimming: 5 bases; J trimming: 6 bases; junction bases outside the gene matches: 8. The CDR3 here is CASSDGQGPGNIQYF. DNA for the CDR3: TGTGCCAGCAGCGATGGACAGGGGCCGGGAAACATTCAGTACTTC.

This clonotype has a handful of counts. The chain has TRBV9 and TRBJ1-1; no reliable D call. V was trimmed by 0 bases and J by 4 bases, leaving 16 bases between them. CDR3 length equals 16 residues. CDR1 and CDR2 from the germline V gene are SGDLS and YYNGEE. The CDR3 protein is CASSVDPSAQVTEAFF. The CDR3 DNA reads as TGTGCCAGCAGCGTAGACCCTTCCGCCCAGGTCACTGAAGCTTTCTTT. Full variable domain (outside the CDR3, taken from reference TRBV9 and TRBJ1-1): DSGVTQTPKHLITATGQRVTLRCSPRSGDLSVYWYQQSLDQGLQFLIQYYNGEERAKGNILERFSAQQFPDLHSELNLSSLELGDSALYFCASSVDPSAQVTEAFFGQGTRLTVV.

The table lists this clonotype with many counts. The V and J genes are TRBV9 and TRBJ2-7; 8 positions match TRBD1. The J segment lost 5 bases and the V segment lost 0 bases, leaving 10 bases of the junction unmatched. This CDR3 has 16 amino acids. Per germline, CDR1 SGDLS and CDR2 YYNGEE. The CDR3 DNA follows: TGTGCCAGCAGCGTAGGCCTACAGGGGGAAGGGAACGAGCAGTACTTC. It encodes CASSVGLQGEGNEQYF.

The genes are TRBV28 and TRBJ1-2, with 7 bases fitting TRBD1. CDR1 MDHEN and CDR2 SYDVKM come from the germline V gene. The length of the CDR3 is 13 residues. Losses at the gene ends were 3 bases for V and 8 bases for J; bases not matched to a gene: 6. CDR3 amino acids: CASSFSDRSGYTF. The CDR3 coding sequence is TGTGCCAGCAGTTTCTCGGACAGGTCGGGCTACACCTTC.

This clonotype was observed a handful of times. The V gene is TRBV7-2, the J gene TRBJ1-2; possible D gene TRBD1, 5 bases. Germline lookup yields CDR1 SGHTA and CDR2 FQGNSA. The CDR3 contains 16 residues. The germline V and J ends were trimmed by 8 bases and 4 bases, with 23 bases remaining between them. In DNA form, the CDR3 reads TGTGCCAGCTTCGGGGAGGGACCGCCCCCCGGCTATGGCTACACCTTC. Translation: CASFGEGPPPGYGYTF.

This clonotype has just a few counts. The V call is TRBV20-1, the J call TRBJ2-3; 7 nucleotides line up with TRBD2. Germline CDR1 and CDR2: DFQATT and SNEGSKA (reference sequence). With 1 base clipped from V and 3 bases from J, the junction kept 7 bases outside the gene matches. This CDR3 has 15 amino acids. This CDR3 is CSARGGGSYTDTQYF. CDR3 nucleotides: TGCAGTGCTAGAGGCGGCGGGAGTTATACAGATACGCAGTATTTT.

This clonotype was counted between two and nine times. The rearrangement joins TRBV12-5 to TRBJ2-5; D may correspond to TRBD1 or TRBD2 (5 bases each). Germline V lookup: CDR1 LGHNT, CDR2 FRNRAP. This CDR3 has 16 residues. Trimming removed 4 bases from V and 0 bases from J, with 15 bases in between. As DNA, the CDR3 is TGTGCTAGTGGTTACGGTACACCGGGACACCAAGAGACCCAGTACTTC. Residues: CASGYGTPGHQETQYF. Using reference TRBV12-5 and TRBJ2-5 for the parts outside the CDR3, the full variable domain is DARVTQTPRHKVTEMGQEVTMRCQPILGHNTVFWYRQTMMQGLELLAYFRNRAPLDDSGMPKDRFSAEMPDATLATLKIQPSEPRDSAVYFCASGYGTPGHQETQYFGPGTRLLVL.

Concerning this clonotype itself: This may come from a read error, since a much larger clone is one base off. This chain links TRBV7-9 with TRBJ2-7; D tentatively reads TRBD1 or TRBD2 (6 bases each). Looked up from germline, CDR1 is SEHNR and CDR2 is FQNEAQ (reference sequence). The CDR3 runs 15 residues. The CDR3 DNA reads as TGTGCCGGCAGCTCGACACAGGGCGGGACCTACGAGCAGTACTTC. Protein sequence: CAGSSTQGGTYEQYF. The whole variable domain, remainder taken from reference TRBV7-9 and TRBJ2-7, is DTGVSQNPRHKITKRGQNVTFRCDPISEHNRLYWYRQTLGQGPEFLTYFQNEAQLEKSRLLSDRFSAERPKGSFSTLEIQRTEQGDSAMYLCAGSSTQGGTYEQYFGPGTRLTVT.

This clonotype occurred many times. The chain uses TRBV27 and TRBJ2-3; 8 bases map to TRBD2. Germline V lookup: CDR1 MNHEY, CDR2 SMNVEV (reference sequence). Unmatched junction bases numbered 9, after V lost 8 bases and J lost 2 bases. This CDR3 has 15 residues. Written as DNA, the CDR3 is TGTGCCAGCGCCAGCGGGAGTGGGGACACAGATACGCAGTATTTT. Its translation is CASASGSGDTDTQYF.

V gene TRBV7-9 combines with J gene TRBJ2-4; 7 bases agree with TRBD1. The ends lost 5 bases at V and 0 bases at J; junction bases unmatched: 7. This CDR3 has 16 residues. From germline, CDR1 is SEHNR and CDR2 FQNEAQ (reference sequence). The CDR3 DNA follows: TGTGCCAGCAGCCCGGGACAGCAAATAGCCAAAAACATTCAGTACTTC. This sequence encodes CASSPGQQIAKNIQYF.

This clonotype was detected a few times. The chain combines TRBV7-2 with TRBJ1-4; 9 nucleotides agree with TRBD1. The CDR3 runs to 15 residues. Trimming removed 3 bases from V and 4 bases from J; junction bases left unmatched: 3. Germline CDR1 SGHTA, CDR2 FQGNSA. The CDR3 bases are TGTGCCAGCAGCTTGGGACAGGGCAGTAATGAAAAACTGTTTTTT. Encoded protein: CASSLGQGSNEKLFF.

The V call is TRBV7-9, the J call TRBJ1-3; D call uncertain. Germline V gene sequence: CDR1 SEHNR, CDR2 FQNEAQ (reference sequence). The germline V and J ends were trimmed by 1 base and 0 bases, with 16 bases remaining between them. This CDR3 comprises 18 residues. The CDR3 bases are TGTGCCAGCAGCTTAGAGTCGGTCGGTACTATCTCTGGAAACACCATATATTTT. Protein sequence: CASSLESVGTISGNTIYF.

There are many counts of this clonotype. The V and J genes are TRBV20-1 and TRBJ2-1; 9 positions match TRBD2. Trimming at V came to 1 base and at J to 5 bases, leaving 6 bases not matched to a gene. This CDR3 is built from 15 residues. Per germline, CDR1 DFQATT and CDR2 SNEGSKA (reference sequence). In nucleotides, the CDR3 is TGCAGTGCTAGAGTGGGGACTAGCTCTCACAATGAGCAGTTCTTC. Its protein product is CSARVGTSSHNEQFF.

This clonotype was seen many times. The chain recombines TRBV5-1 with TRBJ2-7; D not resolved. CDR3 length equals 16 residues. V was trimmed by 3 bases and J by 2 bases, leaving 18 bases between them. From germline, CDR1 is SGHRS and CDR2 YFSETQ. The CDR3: CASSSYYEDTPYEQYF. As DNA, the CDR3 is TGCGCCAGCAGCTCATATTACGAGGATACGCCCTACGAGCAGTACTTC. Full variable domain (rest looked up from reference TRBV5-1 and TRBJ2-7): KAGVTQTPRYLIKTRGQQVTLSCSPISGHRSVSWYQQTPGQGLQFLFEYFSETQRNKGNFPGRFSGRQFSNSRSEMNVSTLELGDSALYLCASSSYYEDTPYEQYFGPGTRLTVT.

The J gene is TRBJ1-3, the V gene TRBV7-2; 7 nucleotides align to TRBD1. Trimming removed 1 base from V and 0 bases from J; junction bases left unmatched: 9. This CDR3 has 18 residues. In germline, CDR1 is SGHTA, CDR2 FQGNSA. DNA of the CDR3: TGTGCCAGCAGCTTAGGGTTCCCGGGACAGCCCTCTGGAAACACCATATATTTT. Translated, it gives CASSLGFPGQPSGNTIYF.

The CDR3 spells CSARTAENTEAFF. CDR3 DNA sequence: TGCAGTGCGAGAACGGCCGAAAACACTGAAGCTTTCTTT. The chain joins TRBV20-1 to TRBJ1-1; D gene uncertain. Looked up from germline, CDR1 is DFQATT and CDR2 is SNEGSKA (reference sequence). V lost 6 bases, J lost 2 bases, and 13 bases lay in between. This CDR3 region has 13 residues.

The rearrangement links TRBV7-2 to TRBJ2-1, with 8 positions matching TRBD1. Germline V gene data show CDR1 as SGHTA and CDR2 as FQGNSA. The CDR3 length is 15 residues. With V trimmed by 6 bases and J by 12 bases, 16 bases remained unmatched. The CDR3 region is CASRSMGQETEGQFF. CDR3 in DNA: TGTGCCAGCAGGTCCATGGGACAGGAGACAGAGGGGCAGTTCTTC.